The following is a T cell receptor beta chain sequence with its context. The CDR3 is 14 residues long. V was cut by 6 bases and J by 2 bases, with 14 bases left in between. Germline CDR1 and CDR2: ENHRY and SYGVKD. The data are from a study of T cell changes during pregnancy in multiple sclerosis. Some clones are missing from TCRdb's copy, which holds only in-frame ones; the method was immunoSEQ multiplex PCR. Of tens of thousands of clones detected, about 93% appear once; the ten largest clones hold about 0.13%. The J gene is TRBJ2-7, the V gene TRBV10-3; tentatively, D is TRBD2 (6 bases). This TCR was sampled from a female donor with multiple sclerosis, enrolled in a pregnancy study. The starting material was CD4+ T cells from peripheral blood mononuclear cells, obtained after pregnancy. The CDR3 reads CAISPRGITYEQYF. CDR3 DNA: TGTGCCATCAGCCCCCGGGGGATCACCTACGAGCAGTACTTC.